Listed below are T cell receptor beta chains from one sample, sequenced in a study of blood T cell repertoires in COVID-19. Profiling relied on immunoSEQ multiplex PCR, and the TCRdb table lists in-frame clones only, not all of them. The sample consists of tens of thousands of clones, approximately 87% of them appearing once. Sequencing used peripheral blood. Receptor source: a human donor with active COVID-19. The donor label of this sample is uncertain. CDR3s include the opening cysteine and the closing phenylalanine or tryptophan. The order of the fields is J gene, clone size, V gene, D gene, CDR3 protein, CDR3 DNA. A D gene is named only where the DNA matches it firmly. Some rows have no size entry. The others give once, few or many, or a class for an expanded clone.

TRBJ2-2,.,TRBV5-4,.,CASSLRLSNTGELFF,TGTGCCAGCAGCTTGAGACTATCGAACACCGGGGAGCTGTTTTTT
TRBJ2-4,.,TRBV11-2,.,CASSLVGGKNIQYF,TGTGCCAGCAGCTTAGTGGGGGGAAAAAACATTCAGTACTTC
TRBJ2-7,.,TRBV5-1,TRBD1,CASSLEGRTGRNEQYF,TGCGCCAGCAGCTTGGAGGGGAGGACAGGGCGAAACGAGCAGTACTTC
TRBJ1-6,.,TRBV6-5,.,CASSYRNGDSPLHF,TGTGCCAGCAGTTACCGGAACGGGGATTCACCCCTCCACTTT
TRBJ1-1,.,TRBV29-1,.,CSVVRAMNTEAFF,TGCAGCGTTGTCAGGGCTATGAACACTGAAGCTTTCTTT
TRBJ2-7,.,TRBV7-9,TRBD1,CASSLGFGTGAYEQYF,TGTGCCAGCAGCTTAGGGTTTGGGACAGGGGCCTACGAGCAGTACTTC
TRBJ2-5,.,TRBV4-1,.,CASSWSSSETQYF,TGCGCCAGCAGTTGGAGTAGTTCGGAGACCCAGTACTTC
TRBJ2-1,.,TRBV11-2,TRBD1,CASSPRTGVNEQFF,TGTGCCAGCAGCCCCCGGACAGGGGTCAATGAGCAGTTCTTC
TRBJ1-6,.,TRBV7-3,.,CASSPVGSYNSPLHF,TGTGCCAGCAGCCCCGTCGGTAGCTATAATTCACCCCTCCACTTT
TRBJ1-1,.,TRBV6-5,.,CASSYSGTITF,TGTGCCAGCAGTTACTCGGGGACAATTACCTTT
TRBJ1-6,once,TRBV11-2,.,CASSLVYGGGSPLHF,TGTGCCAGCAGCTTAGTCTATGGGGGAGGATCACCCCTCCACTTT
TRBJ1-2,.,TRBV12-5,TRBD1,CASGLGQGANYGYTF,TGTGCTAGTGGTTTAGGACAGGGAGCTAACTATGGCTACACCTTC
TRBJ1-3,.,TRBV11-3,.,CASSPGSGDSSGNTIYF,TGTGCCAGCAGCCCCGGATCGGGGGATAGCTCTGGAAACACCATATATTTT
TRBJ2-3,.,TRBV5-1,TRBD1,CASSLIQQGADTQYF,TGCGCCAGCAGCTTGATACAGCAGGGGGCAGATACGCAGTATTTT
TRBJ2-1,once,TRBV27,TRBD2,CASSGGISYNEQFF,TGTGCCAGTAGCGGGGGGATCTCCTACAATGAGCAGTTCTTC
TRBJ2-1,.,TRBV5-5,TRBD1,CASSLGTGQASYNEQFF,TGTGCCAGCAGCTTGGGAACGGGACAGGCTTCCTACAATGAGCAGTTCTTC
TRBJ2-2,.,TRBV10-2,TRBD2,CASRGLAGGPATGELFF,TGCGCCAGCAGGGGACTAGCGGGAGGGCCAGCGACCGGGGAGCTGTTTTTT
TRBJ1-6,.,TRBV9,.,CASSPPGNYNSPLHF,TGTGCCAGCAGCCCACCGGGGAATTATAATTCACCCCTCCACTTT
TRBJ2-7,.,TRBV5-1,TRBD1,CASSPDRGGYEQYF,TGCGCCAGCAGCCCGGACAGGGGAGGCTACGAGCAGTACTTC
TRBJ1-1,.,TRBV4-1,.,CASSPRGVRPEAFF,TGCGCCAGCAGCCCACGGGGGGTCCGCCCTGAAGCTTTCTTT
TRBJ1-6,.,TRBV6-5,TRBD1,CASSRGQGEGPLHF,TGTGCCAGCAGCCGGGGACAGGGCGAGGGACCCCTCCACTTT
TRBJ2-7,.,TRBV7-2,.,CASSLGSSYGVYEQYF,TGTGCCAGCAGCTTAGGTAGCTCTTACGGCGTCTACGAGCAGTACTTC
TRBJ2-3,.,TRBV11-2,.,CASSLGTVRESTDTQYF,TGTGCCAGCAGCTTAGGGACGGTGCGGGAAAGCACAGATACGCAGTATTTT
TRBJ2-7,.,TRBV4-2,.,CASSQPRGGGTGNYEQYF,TGTGCCAGCAGCCAACCTCGAGGGGGGGGAACAGGGAACTACGAGCAGTACTTC
TRBJ2-1,.,TRBV28,TRBD1,CASRDRAGYNEQFF,TGTGCCAGCAGGGACAGGGCAGGCTACAATGAGCAGTTCTTC
TRBJ1-5,.,TRBV30,.,CAWSVLNGQPQHF,TGTGCCTGGAGTGTCTTGAACGGGCAGCCCCAGCATTTT
TRBJ2-7,.,TRBV27,TRBD2,CASSFGPPDSGDHEQYF,TGTGCCAGCAGTTTCGGACCCCCTGATAGCGGGGACCACGAGCAGTACTTC
TRBJ2-6,.,TRBV5-1,TRBD1,CASTGQGYSVLTF,TGCGCCAGTACGGGACAGGGTTACAGCGTCCTGACTTTC
TRBJ2-2,.,TRBV3-1/TRBV3-2,.,CASSHGRGATELFF,TGTGCCAGCAGCCATGGACGCGGGGCGACTGAGCTGTTTTTT
TRBJ1-2,.,TRBV5-1,TRBD1,CASSEQTGDGYTF,TGCGCCAGCAGCGAACAAACAGGGGATGGCTACACCTTC
TRBJ2-2,.,TRBV18,.,CASSPVYRVTGELFF,TGTGCCAGCTCACCAGTATACAGGGTGACCGGGGAGCTGTTTTTT
TRBJ1-1,few,TRBV7-9,.,CASSFGDSEAFF,TGTGCCAGCAGCTTTGGCGACAGTGAAGCTTTCTTT
TRBJ1-1,once,TRBV6-6,.,CAIRGGSGTEAFF,TGTGCCATCCGGGGGGGCTCCGGCACTGAAGCTTTCTTT
TRBJ1-5,.,TRBV4-2,.,CASSQGADYSNQPQHF,TGTGCCAGCAGCCAAGGGGCAGACTATAGCAATCAGCCCCAGCATTTT
TRBJ2-7,.,TRBV7-2,TRBD2,CASSTTSGVSEQYF,TGTGCCAGCAGCACGACTAGCGGAGTGTCTGAGCAGTACTTC
TRBJ2-3,.,TRBV7-3,TRBD2,CASSFGPLLAGRKGDTQYF,TGTGCCAGCAGCTTTGGGCCCCTCCTAGCGGGGAGGAAAGGAGATACGCAGTATTTT
TRBJ1-1,.,TRBV6-5,.,CASSLSTGNTEAFF,TGTGCCAGCAGTTTGTCTACAGGGAACACTGAAGCTTTCTTT
TRBJ2-2,.,TRBV3-1/TRBV3-2,.,CASSLLAGGELFF,TGTGCCAGCAGCCTCTTAGCCGGCGGGGAGCTGTTTTTT
TRBJ2-3,.,TRBV27,.,CASSPRGADTDTQYF,TGTGCCAGCAGTCCTCGGGGAGCGGACACAGATACGCAGTATTTT
TRBJ1-2,medium-sized,TRBV6-4,.,CASRSIYRPGNTF,TGTGCCAGCAGGTCAATTTACAGGCCCGGAAACACCTTC
TRBJ2-4,.,TRBV20-1,.,CSASPWVDRELDIQYF,TGCAGTGCTAGTCCATGGGTGGACCGGGAGTTAGACATTCAGTACTTC